This is a list of T cell receptor beta chains from one sample in a study of shared clonotypes between healthy human individuals. Clones were sequenced by immunoSEQ multiplex PCR, and TCRdb holds only the in-frame ones, with some missing. The sample yields around 1,100,000 clones, approximately 80% seen once. The sequenced material came from memory CD4+ T cells from PBMCs. All receptors come from a man aged 18 to 30 in good health. Some clones in this sample may be carry-over from other donors' samples. Each CDR3 is given with its conserved first and last residue. D genes are given only for firm matches. Not all rows give a size; the values are once, few, many and, for expanded clones, a class.

>.|TRBV2|TRBJ1-3|.
CASSERWGTGNTIYF
TGTGCCAGCAGTGAGCGGTGGGGGACTGGAAACACCATATATTTT
>.|TRBV6-5|TRBJ2-7|.
CASSLGGNSYEQHF
TGTGCCAGCAGTTTAGGCGGAAATTCCTACGAGCAGCACTTC
>.|TRBV5-8|TRBJ2-3|many
CASSRQGAQYF
TGTGCCAGCAGCAGGCAGGGTGCGCAGTATTTT
>.|TRBV6-1|TRBJ2-4|.
CASSDRSRWGKNIQYF
TGTGCCAGCAGTGATAGGTCTCGATGGGGCAAAAACATTCAGTACTTC
>.|TRBV4-1|TRBJ1-2|.
CASSQGPGGYTF
TGCGCCAGCAGCCAGGGGCCTGGAGGCTACACCTTC
>.|TRBV5-1|TRBJ1-2|once
CASSSAAFDYGYTF
TGCGCCAGCAGCTCCGCGGCCTTTGACTATGGCTACACCTTC
>TRBD2|TRBV4-2|TRBJ2-7|.
CASSQGGLAGYTYEQYF
TGTGCCAGCAGCCAAGGGGGACTAGCGGGATATACCTACGAGCAGTACTTC
>TRBD2|TRBV10-3|TRBJ2-7|.
CAISVSGSSYEQYF
TGTGCCATCAGTGTTAGCGGGAGCTCCTACGAGCAGTACTTC
>.|TRBV10-3|TRBJ1-2|few
CAISEGGYDVGYTF
TGTGCCATCAGTGAGGGGGGATATGATGTTGGCTACACCTTC
>.|TRBV15|TRBJ2-5|.
CATSREATRGETQYF
TGTGCCACCAGCAGAGAAGCGACCAGGGGAGAGACCCAGTACTTC